A single sample gave rise to the 4 T cell receptor beta chains below, sequenced in a study of T cell repertoires in cytomegalovirus infection. One entry per CDR3 protein results from TCRdb running MiXCR on the reads. Counted here are about 230,000 distinct CDR3 sequences, roughly 6.5% occurring once; the ten biggest clones make up around 6.5%. Sample: PBMCs. The receptors shown here come from a human donor in good health (CMV status not recorded). Some clones in this sample may be carry-over from other donors' samples.

This clonotype was observed many times. The chain has TRBV7-2 and TRBJ1-4, with a tentative D call TRBD1 (5 bases). In germline, CDR1 is SGHTA, CDR2 FQGNSA. The germline V and J ends were trimmed by 5 bases and 2 bases, with 12 bases remaining between them. The CDR3 runs 15 residues. The CDR3 loop is CASSTNRNTNEKLFF. The CDR3 DNA sequence: TGTGCCAGCAGCACTAACAGGAATACTAATGAAAAACTGTTTTTT.

This clonotype was detected many times. This rearrangement joins TRBV6-2 or TRBV6-3 to TRBJ2-7; 7 nucleotides match TRBD1. Germline V gene lookup returns CDR1 MNHEY and CDR2 SVGEGT. Trimming took 2 bases from V and 4 from J; bases not matched to a gene: 11. CDR3 size: 16 residues. This CDR3 reads CASSYTGAGADYEQYF. CDR3 DNA: TGTGCCAGCAGTTACACAGGGGCCGGAGCGGATTACGAGCAGTACTTC.

This clonotype occurred many times. J is TRBJ2-7 and V is TRBV9; 14 bases are a match to TRBD2. Germline assignment: CDR1 SGDLS and CDR2 YYNGEE. Losses at the gene ends were 4 bases for V and 5 bases for J; bases not matched to a gene: 8. The CDR3 has 16 amino acids. CDR3 in amino acids: CASSSGLAGAKNEQYF. In DNA, the CDR3 is TGTGCCAGCAGCTCGGGACTAGCGGGGGCCAAAAACGAGCAGTACTTC.

This clonotype was seen ten or more times. The rearrangement joins TRBV6-2 or TRBV6-3 to TRBJ1-2, with D tentatively TRBD1 (6 bases). This CDR3 contains 14 residues. Germline V gene data show CDR1 as MNHEY and CDR2 as SVGEGT. The V gene lost 2 bases and the J gene lost 2 bases, with 9 bases spanning the gap. Here the CDR3 DNA reads TGTGCCAGCAGTTACGTAACAGGGAACTATGGCTACACCTTC. Encoded protein: CASSYVTGNYGYTF.